One and the same sample provided the 13 T cell receptor beta chains below, sequenced in a study of shared clonotypes between healthy human individuals. Assay used: immunoSEQ multiplex PCR; TCRdb lists only in-frame clones, some missing. The sample gives under 1 million clones, approximately 96% of which show up once; under 0.25% is in the top ten. Cells designated naive CD8 were CD45RO-negative and were positively selected for CCR7, with terminally differentiated effector memory CD45RA+ cells excluded. The specimen sequenced was naive CD8+ T cells sorted from blood. These receptors all stem from a man aged 25 to 45 in good health.

The chain combines TRBV7-9 with TRBJ1-5; D is unresolved. Per germline, CDR1 SEHNR and CDR2 FQNEAQ (reference sequence). The CDR3 extends over 16 amino acids. V dropped 5 bases and J dropped 0 bases, with 14 bases sitting between them. The CDR3, as DNA: TGTGCCAGCAGCCAGTTTGGCAGTAATAGCAATCAGCCCCAGCATTTT. Translated: CASSQFGSNSNQPQHF. Drawing the rest from reference TRBV7-9 and TRBJ1-5, the complete variable domain is DTGVSQNPRHKITKRGQNVTFRCDPISEHNRLYWYRQTLGQGPEFLTYFQNEAQLEKSRLLSDRFSAERPKGSFSTLEIQRTEQGDSAMYLCASSQFGSNSNQPQHFGDGTRLSIL.

The gene calls are TRBV29-1 and TRBJ2-2; D unclear. This CDR3 comprises 13 residues. From germline, CDR1 is SQVTM and CDR2 ANQGSEA. V shed 7 bases and J shed 0 bases, with 9 bases lying between them. CDR3 nucleotide sequence: TGCAGCGGTCAGATCGCGAACACCGGGGAGCTGTTTTTT. Residues: CSGQIANTGELFF.

The chain combines TRBV14 with TRBJ2-7; D may correspond to TRBD1 or TRBD2 (5 bases each). V gave up 9 bases and J gave up 3 bases, with 18 bases separating them. The V gene's germline CDR1 is SGHDN and CDR2 FVKESK. The CDR3 covers 14 residues. CDR3 in amino acids: CARFVGRNFYEQYF. The CDR3 DNA follows: TGTGCCAGATTCGTGGGACGCAACTTCTACGAGCAGTACTTC.

The chain uses TRBV7-6 and TRBJ2-1; D unclear. The CDR3 is 13 amino acids. Germline V CDR1 and CDR2: SGHVS, FNYEAQ. V was pared by 1 base and J by 9 bases, with 10 bases between. CDR3 region: CASSLGLGGEQFF. CDR3 nucleotides: TGTGCCAGCAGCTTAGGGCTAGGCGGTGAGCAGTTCTTC.

This clone was detected only once. For the CDR3, the DNA is TGTGCCAGCAGCCGTTCAGCTGGATCAATCTACAATGAGCAGTTCTTC. The encoded protein is CASSRSAGSIYNEQFF. The rearrangement joins TRBV28 to TRBJ2-1, with D hard to call. Germline V lookup: CDR1 MDHEN, CDR2 SYDVKM. With 6 bases removed from V and 3 bases from J, the gap between germline ends came to 18 bases. This CDR3 has 16 residues. The variable domain in full, completed from reference TRBV28 and TRBJ2-1, reads DVKVTQSSRYLVKRTGEKVFLECVQDMDHENMFWYRQDPGLGLRLIYFSYDVKMKEKGDIPEGYSVSREKKERFSLILESASTNQTSMYLCASSRSAGSIYNEQFFGPGTRLTVL.

V gene TRBV18 combines with J gene TRBJ1-5; D gene unclear. The CDR3 has 14 amino acids. Trimming shortened V by 3 bases and J by 7 bases, and 13 bases separated the two germline ends. Germline V gene data show CDR1 as KGHSH and CDR2 as LQKENI. CDR3 sequence reads: CASSPTGSSQPQHF. CDR3 nucleotides: TGTGCCAGCTCACCGACCGGGTCATCCCAGCCCCAGCATTTT.

The rearrangement joins TRBV11-2 to TRBJ2-1, with 9 bases matching TRBD2. Germline V CDR1 and CDR2: SGHAT, FQNNGV. The CDR3 totals 16 residues. Trimming removed 1 base from V and 6 bases from J; junction bases left unmatched: 7. CDR3 in DNA: TGTGCCAGCAGCTTAGTAGGGCGGGAGGGACGCAATGAGCAGTTCTTC. It yields the protein CASSLVGREGRNEQFF.

The V and J genes are TRBV27 and TRBJ2-7, with D maybe TRBD1 (6 bases). The germline V and J ends were trimmed by 6 bases and 1 base, with 7 bases remaining between them. Germline CDR1 MNHEY, CDR2 SMNVEV (reference sequence). The CDR3 is 12 amino acids. The CDR3 spells CASRTGSYEQYF. The CDR3 nucleotides are TGTGCCAGCAGGACAGGATCCTACGAGCAGTACTTC.

The count of this clone is one. This sequence joins TRBV11-2 and TRBJ2-1, with 10 bases aligning to TRBD2. Losses at the gene ends were 5 bases for V and 7 bases for J; bases not matched to a gene: 11. The CDR3 runs to 16 residues. Germline values: CDR1 SGHAT, CDR2 FQNNGV. This CDR3 reads CASSTPLAGAWNEQFF. CDR3 bases: TGTGCCAGCAGCACCCCCCTAGCGGGAGCATGGAATGAGCAGTTCTTC.

The chain uses TRBV29-1 and TRBJ2-1; 9 bases agree with TRBD1. Germline loops: CDR1 SQVTM, CDR2 ANQGSEA. The CDR3 is made up of 15 amino acids. V lost 1 base to trimming and J lost 8 bases; unmatched junction nucleotides: 9. CDR3 region: CSVEGWDRVFDEQFF. DNA of the CDR3: TGCAGCGTTGAAGGCTGGGACAGGGTCTTTGATGAGCAGTTCTTC.

This clone has just one count. Written as DNA, the CDR3 is TGCAGCGTTGGAAGGGCGGGAGGGAAGAATGAGCAGTTCTTC. Translation gives CSVGRAGGKNEQFF. V gene TRBV29-1 combines with J gene TRBJ2-1; 9 bases agree with TRBD2. The V gene end was trimmed by 4 bases and the J gene end by 7 bases; junction bases not matched to a gene: 8. Germline V lookup: CDR1 SQVTM, CDR2 ANQGSEA. This CDR3 has 14 amino acids.

This clone was seen once. J is TRBJ2-7 and V is TRBV5-6, with TRBD2 as a possible D gene (5 bases). V was pared by 4 bases and J by 2 bases, with 10 bases between. The CDR3 totals 13 residues. Germline V gene lookup returns CDR1 SGHDT and CDR2 YYEEEE. CDR3 region: CASSAGAPYEQYF. The CDR3, as DNA: TGTGCCAGCAGCGCGGGCGCTCCCTACGAGCAGTACTTC.

J is TRBJ2-5 and V is TRBV4-1, with 9 bases matching TRBD1. This CDR3 contains 15 residues. In germline, CDR1 is MGHRA, CDR2 YSYEKL. V shed 2 bases and J 5 bases; nucleotides not matched to a gene: 6. The CDR3 here is CASSQIQGAVETQYF. The CDR3 nucleotides read TGCGCCAGCAGCCAAATACAGGGGGCGGTGGAGACCCAGTACTTC.